The 13 T cell receptor beta chains below come from one sample, sequenced in a study of cytomegalovirus exposure and HLA in healthy donors. Amplification used 60 Vbeta primers and 13 Jbeta primers. The table came from immunoSEQ multiplex PCR; TCRdb's copy has only in-frame clones and leaves some out. The sample lists around 150,000 clones; about 75% were seen once. Sequenced sample: PBMCs. Source of these receptors: a woman aged 50 to 60 in good health and CMV-seropositive.

The chain has TRBV7-8 and TRBJ1-5; a weak D match, TRBD1 (5 bases). Trimming took off 3 bases at V and 4 bases at J, with 7 bases between the two ends. This CDR3 has 13 residues. In germline, CDR1 is SGHVS, CDR2 FQNEAQ. This CDR3 reads CASSLGPNQPQHF. The CDR3 region has the DNA TGTGCCAGCAGCTTGGGGCCAAATCAGCCCCAGCATTTT.

This clone was seen only a few times. The chain uses TRBV4-1 and TRBJ2-1; TRBD2 matches at 7 bases. V dropped 8 bases and J dropped 5; count of bases not matched to a gene: 9. The CDR3 extends over 14 amino acids. Germline CDR1 reads MGHRA; CDR2 reads YSYEKL. The CDR3 reads CASSAGLVDNEQFF. DNA of the CDR3: TGCGCCAGCTCAGCGGGGCTAGTAGACAATGAGCAGTTCTTC.

There are a few counts of this clone. This chain joins TRBV7-8 and TRBJ1-4; possibly TRBD1 for D (6 bases). Per the germline V gene, CDR1 is SGHVS and CDR2 is FQNEAQ. Trimming cost V 0 bases and J 8 bases, with 16 bases left between them. This CDR3 has 16 residues. DNA for the CDR3: TGTGCCAGCAGCTTAGCGCGTGGCAGGGGTGGGGAAAAACTGTTTTTT. As protein: CASSLARGRGGEKLFF.

The CDR3 region is CASSLRDREIGDYGYTF. The CDR3 coding sequence is TGTGCCAGCTCCCTCCGGGACAGGGAAATTGGCGACTATGGCTACACCTTC. The chain recombines TRBV18 with TRBJ1-2; 9 nucleotides agree with TRBD1. CDR1 is KGHSH, CDR2 LQKENI, per germline. The V and J ends lost 6 bases and 3 bases, in that order; junction bases with no gene match: 14. The CDR3 has 17 residues. The full variable domain, rest sourced from reference TRBV18 and TRBJ1-2, is NAGVMQNPRHLVRRRGQEARLRCSPMKGHSHVYWYRQLPEEGLKFMVYLQKENIIDESGMPKERFSAEFPKEGPSILRIQQVVRGDSAAYFCASSLRDREIGDYGYTFGSGTRLTVV.

The chain recombines TRBV5-1 with TRBJ1-4, with TRBD1 identical over 8 bases. Germline CDR1 is SGHRS and CDR2 is YFSETQ. The ends lost 5 bases at V and 1 base at J; junction bases unmatched: 7. The CDR3 loop spans 16 amino acids. This chain's CDR3 is CASRSGTGGTNEKLFF. As DNA, the CDR3 is TGCGCCAGCAGATCCGGGACAGGCGGAACTAATGAAAAACTGTTTTTT.

The CDR3 nucleotides read TGTGCCAGCAGTTACGAGAGGGCCTTCTATAATTCACCCCTCCACTTT. Translation gives CASSYERAFYNSPLHF. This chain joins TRBV6-5 and TRBJ1-6; D unresolved. CDR1 and CDR2 (germline): MNHEY, SVGAGI. CDR3 length: 16 residues. The V end was cut by 2 bases, the J end by 3 bases, with 11 bases between.

The chain joins TRBV29-1 to TRBJ2-1; D is uncertain. Trimming removed 1 base from V and 4 bases from J, with 8 bases in between. Germline V gene lookup returns CDR1 SQVTM and CDR2 ANQGSEA. The CDR3 has 13 amino acids. CDR3 nucleotide sequence: TGCAGCGTTGAAGTGTTTCAGTACAATGAGCAGTTCTTC. It codes for CSVEVFQYNEQFF.

This clone was found a few times. The J gene is TRBJ2-4, the V gene TRBV6-5; 8 nucleotides line up with TRBD1. The J segment lost 2 bases and the V segment lost 7 bases, leaving 1 base of the junction unmatched. Germline CDR1 is MNHEY and CDR2 is SVGAGI. The CDR3 covers 13 residues. The CDR3 DNA is TGTGCCAGCACCAGGGGGCCCAAAAACATTCAGTACTTC. Its protein product is CASTRGPKNIQYF.

The chain has TRBV29-1 and TRBJ2-5; 7 bases line up with TRBD1. The J call could be wrong; TRBJ2-7 is a better fit for the DNA end. The CDR3 totals 14 residues. Germline V gene lookup returns CDR1 SQVTM and CDR2 ANQGSEA. CDR3 nucleotide sequence: TGCAGCGTCTCCAGGGGGATTCTTCCGGGCGAGCAGTACTTC. Amino acid sequence: CSVSRGILPGEQYF.

The chain links TRBV11-2 to TRBJ2-3, with D perhaps TRBD1 (6 bases). CDR1 and CDR2 (germline): SGHAT, FQNNGV. Trimming took 4 bases from V and 6 from J, leaving 23 bases between them. CDR3 length equals 17 residues. DNA of the CDR3: TGTGCCAGCAGCTCCCTAGGGGGTAGCGTGTCCTCGGATACGCAGTATTTT. Translating it yields CASSSLGGSVSSDTQYF.

This chain connects TRBV27 to TRBJ2-1; 12 nucleotides align to TRBD2. CDR3 length: 18 residues. CDR1 and CDR2 from the germline V gene are MNHEY and SMNVEV (reference sequence). The J segment lost 8 bases and the V segment lost 1 base, leaving 12 bases of the junction unmatched. This CDR3 is CASSLYPPSGRAFYEQFF. As DNA, the CDR3 is TGTGCCAGCAGTTTATATCCGCCTAGCGGGAGGGCCTTCTATGAGCAGTTCTTC.

This chain joins TRBV7-2 and TRBJ2-1, with D possibly TRBD1 on 5 matching bases. This CDR3 contains 14 residues. Germline V gene data show CDR1 as SGHTA and CDR2 as FQGNSA. With 8 bases removed from V and 7 bases from J, the gap between germline ends came to 18 bases. CDR3 in DNA: TGTGCCAGCGGGGCAGGTGGGTTCAAAAATGAGCAGTTCTTC. Its protein product is CASGAGGFKNEQFF. The variable domain in full, completed from reference TRBV7-2 and TRBJ2-1, reads GAGVSQSPSNKVTEKGKDVELRCDPISGHTALYWYRQSLGQGLEFLIYFQGNSAPDKSGLPSDRFSAERTGGSVSTLTIQRTQQEDSAVYLCASGAGGFKNEQFFGPGTRLTVL.

CDR3 amino acids: CASSLTGNQETQYF. CDR3 in DNA: TGTGCCAGCAGCTTGACAGGGAACCAAGAGACCCAGTACTTC. This rearrangement joins TRBV5-4 to TRBJ2-5; TRBD1 might be the D (6 bases). CDR3 length: 14 amino acids. Germline CDR1 SGHNT, CDR2 YYREEE (reference sequence). With 1 base removed from V and 0 bases from J, the gap between germline ends came to 7 bases.